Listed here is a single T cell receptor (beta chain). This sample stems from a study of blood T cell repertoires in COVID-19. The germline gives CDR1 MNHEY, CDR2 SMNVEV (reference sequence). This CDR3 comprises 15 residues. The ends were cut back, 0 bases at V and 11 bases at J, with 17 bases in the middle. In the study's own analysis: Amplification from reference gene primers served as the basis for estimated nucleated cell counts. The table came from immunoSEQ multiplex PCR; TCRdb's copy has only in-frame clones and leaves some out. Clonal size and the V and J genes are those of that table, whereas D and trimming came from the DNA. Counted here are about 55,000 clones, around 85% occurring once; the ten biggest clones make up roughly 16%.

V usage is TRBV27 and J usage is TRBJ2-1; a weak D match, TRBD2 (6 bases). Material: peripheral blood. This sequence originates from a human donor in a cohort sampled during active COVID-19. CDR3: CASSLSKVAGGKQFF. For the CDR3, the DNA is TGTGCCAGCAGTTTATCGAAGGTGGCTGGCGGGAAGCAGTTCTTC.